The 17 T cell receptor beta chains below come from one sample, sequenced in a study of T cells after yellow fever vaccination. TCRdb called the 5' RACE reads again in MiXCR, with one record for every CDR3 protein. The data contain about 74,000 distinct CDR3 sequences, around 6.9% of them singletons. The sample in question was CD8+ T cells sorted from PBMCs, obtained around 5 days after the first yellow fever vaccination. The receptor set was obtained from a man in his late teens or twenties who received the YFV17D yellow fever vaccine.

This clonotype has a handful of counts. The CDR3 DNA sequence: TGTGCCAGCAGTTGGTCAGGCTTGAACACTGAAGCTTTCTTT. Its protein product is CASSWSGLNTEAFF. The J gene is TRBJ1-1, the V gene TRBV6-5, with D unresolved. This CDR3 spans 14 amino acids. With 4 bases removed from V and 0 bases from J, the gap between germline ends came to 9 bases. Germline CDR1 is MNHEY and CDR2 is SVGAGI.

This clonotype was picked up many times. The rearrangement joins TRBV4-3 to TRBJ2-1, with 7 bases aligning to TRBD2. J lost 1 base, V lost 2 bases, and 2 bases had no gene match. This CDR3 contains 15 residues. CDR1 and CDR2 (germline): LGHNA, YSLEER. CDR3: CASSQTSASYNEQFF. CDR3 nucleotide sequence: TGCGCCAGCAGCCAAACTAGCGCTTCCTACAATGAGCAGTTCTTC.

This clonotype appeared a few times. The rearrangement joins TRBV6-5 to TRBJ2-1, with 9 bases that match TRBD1. V lost 2 bases and J lost 7; bases outside the gene matches: 3. The germline CDR1 and CDR2 sequences are MNHEY and SVGAGI. This CDR3 region has 14 residues. CDR3 in amino acids: CASSYETGGNEQFF. In DNA, the CDR3 is TGTGCCAGCAGTTACGAGACAGGGGGTAATGAGCAGTTCTTC.

This chain uses TRBV5-1 with TRBJ2-4; D gene unclear. The V gene lost 1 base and the J gene lost 9 bases, with 14 bases spanning the gap. This CDR3 is built from 14 residues. Germline V gives CDR1 SGHRS, CDR2 YFSETQ. The DNA for the CDR3 is TGCGCCAGCAGCTTGCATTCACCTGTGGGCATTCAGTACTTC. It yields the protein CASSLHSPVGIQYF.

This chain connects TRBV19 to TRBJ2-5; perhaps TRBD2 as D (6 bases). V gave up 3 bases and J gave up 5 bases, with 13 bases separating them. CDR1 and CDR2 from the germline V gene are LNHDA and SQIVND (reference sequence). This CDR3 has 14 amino acids. The CDR3 coding sequence is TGTGCCAGTAGTATGCGGTCCCGGGGGGAGACCCAGTACTTC. Its translation is CASSMRSRGETQYF.

Only a few counts were recorded for this clonotype. V is TRBV24-1 and J is TRBJ2-1, with 11 bases fitting TRBD2. The length of the CDR3 is 15 residues. With V trimmed by 3 bases and J by 5 bases, 2 bases remained unmatched. Germline V lookup: CDR1 KGHDR, CDR2 SFDVKD. In DNA, the CDR3 is TGTGCCACCAGTGATCGACTAGCGGGGAACAATGAGCAGTTCTTC. This translates into CATSDRLAGNNEQFF.

This clonotype was detected only a few times. The genes are TRBV12-3 or TRBV12-4 and TRBJ2-3; D unclear. Between the trimmed V and J ends, which lost 0 bases and 0 bases, there was a span of 10 bases. This CDR3 comprises 16 residues. DNA of the CDR3: TGTGCCAGCAGTTTAGCTGTCGGATCTAGCACAGATACGCAGTATTTT. Protein sequence: CASSLAVGSSTDTQYF.

This clonotype was found a few times. CDR3 in DNA: TGTGCCAGCAGCGTAGGGGACTCCGAAAAACTGTTTTTT. Protein sequence: CASSVGDSEKLFF. This rearrangement joins TRBV9 to TRBJ1-4, with D tentatively TRBD1 (5 bases). The CDR3 is 13 amino acids. V dropped 0 bases and J dropped 8 bases, with 8 bases sitting between them. Germline values: CDR1 SGDLS, CDR2 YYNGEE.

There are a few counts of this clonotype. This rearrangement joins TRBV6-2 or TRBV6-3 to TRBJ2-7, with D possibly TRBD2 on 5 matching bases. The CDR3 spans 16 residues. Germline values: CDR1 MNHEY, CDR2 SVGEGT. Trimming shortened V by 5 bases and J by 2 bases, and 19 bases separated the two germline ends. In DNA, the CDR3 is TGTGCCAGCAGTCATGCAGCCGGACTGAAAACCTACGAGCAGTACGTC. Translating it yields CASSHAAGLKTYEQYV.

V usage is TRBV7-6 and J usage is TRBJ1-2; 10 positions match TRBD1. The germline gives CDR1 SGHVS, CDR2 FNYEAQ. CDR3 length: 15 amino acids. The ends lost 4 bases at V and 2 bases at J; junction bases unmatched: 4. CDR3 nucleotides: TGTGCCAGCAGCTGGGGGGACAGGGGAAACTATGGCTACACCTTC. Translated: CASSWGDRGNYGYTF.

This chain joins TRBV7-9 and TRBJ1-2; D is undetermined. V lost 4 bases to trimming and J lost 1 base, with 13 bases between them. The CDR3 has 15 amino acids. Germline CDR1 reads SEHNR; CDR2 reads FQNEAQ (reference sequence). The CDR3 loop is CASSSPLEYNYGYTF. The CDR3 DNA reads as TGTGCCAGCAGCTCCCCGCTGGAATATAACTATGGCTACACCTTC.

This clonotype has more than one count but fewer than ten. The rearrangement uses TRBV6-2 or TRBV6-3 and TRBJ1-2, with a possible D match to TRBD1 (6 bases). Trimming shortened V by 7 bases and J by 5 bases, and 23 bases separated the two germline ends. The CDR3 loop spans 16 amino acids. Germline CDR1 reads MNHEY; CDR2 reads SVGEGT. CDR3 sequence reads: CASTQVGSGQIYGYTF. CDR3 nucleotide sequence: TGTGCCAGCACCCAGGTTGGATCGGGACAAATATATGGCTACACCTTC.

This clonotype has just a few counts. The chain carries TRBV12-5 and TRBJ1-2; D perhaps matches TRBD1 (5 bases). CDR1 is LGHNT and CDR2 is FRNRAP in the germline V gene. CDR3 length equals 13 residues. With 7 bases removed from V and 4 bases from J, the gap between germline ends came to 13 bases. The CDR3 is CASVLGRAYGYTF. In nucleotides, the CDR3 is TGTGCTAGTGTTCTCGGCAGGGCCTATGGCTACACCTTC. Full variable domain (rest looked up from reference TRBV12-5 and TRBJ1-2): DARVTQTPRHKVTEMGQEVTMRCQPILGHNTVFWYRQTMMQGLELLAYFRNRAPLDDSGMPKDRFSAEMPDATLATLKIQPSEPRDSAVYFCASVLGRAYGYTFGSGTRLTVV.

This clonotype was counted ten times or more. The chain couples TRBV7-9 to TRBJ2-7, with 7 nucleotides matching TRBD2. There are 15 residues in the CDR3. Losses at the gene ends were 3 bases for V and 0 bases for J; bases not matched to a gene: 5. Germline CDR1 SEHNR, CDR2 FQNEAQ (reference sequence). In nucleotides, the CDR3 is TGTGCCAGCAGCTTGGGCGGGGGAAGCTCCTACGAGCAGTACGTC. This sequence encodes CASSLGGGSSYEQYV.

This clonotype appeared a few times. V and J are TRBV14 and TRBJ2-4; D not resolved. Germline V CDR1 and CDR2: SGHDN, FVKESK. The CDR3 is made up of 12 amino acids. V lost 2 bases and J 2 bases, leaving 1 base between the germline ends. CDR3 bases: TGTGCCAGCAGCCAAACCAAAAACATTCAGTACTTC. Encoded protein: CASSQTKNIQYF. Combining the CDR3 with reference TRBV14 and TRBJ2-4 gives the whole variable domain EAGVTQFPSHSVIEKGQTVTLRCDPISGHDNLYWYRRVMGKEIKFLLHFVKESKQDESGMPNNRFLAERTGGTYSTLKVQPAELEDSGVYFCASSQTKNIQYFGAGTRLSVL.

This chain connects TRBV20-1 to TRBJ2-3, with TRBD2 matching 9 bases. Trimming at V came to 0 bases and at J to 4 bases, leaving 17 bases not matched to a gene. CDR1 DFQATT and CDR2 SNEGSKA come from the germline V gene (reference sequence). This CDR3 has 19 residues. CDR3 in amino acids: CSARDNRASGAPGSDTQYF. Here the CDR3 DNA reads TGCAGTGCTAGAGATAACCGAGCTAGCGGGGCCCCAGGGTCAGATACGCAGTATTTT.

This clonotype was picked up a small number of times. The gene calls are TRBV11-2 and TRBJ2-6; D is possibly TRBD1 (6 bases). Looked up from germline, CDR1 is SGHAT and CDR2 is FQNNGV. The CDR3 is 15 amino acids. V was clipped by 4 bases and J by 0 bases, with 7 bases between them. This CDR3 is CASSSRGSGANVLTF. In DNA, the CDR3 is TGTGCCAGCAGCTCCAGGGGCTCTGGGGCCAACGTCCTGACTTTC.